The clone carrying this TCR beta chain has just a few counts. No antigen is known for it. These data are taken from a study of T cell repertoires in cytomegalovirus infection. Looking at the study overall: CMV epitopes that were recently identified and HLA-C-restricted were used alongside well-studied HLA-B-restricted ones. General study points: HLA-C-restricted CMV-specific TCR beta clonotypes prevailed in the ex vivo response.

Via MiXCR, TCRdb re-called the reads, giving one row per CDR3 protein. The sample holds about 74,000 distinct CDR3 sequences, more than 25% seen once. This specimen was CD8+ T cells from cultured PBMCs, taken from culture after CMV antigen stimulation. The receptor's source is a human donor in good health (CMV status not recorded). Some clones in this sample may be carry-over from other donors' samples.

DNA for the CDR3: TGTGCCAGCAGGCGCAGGGACGGGGACACTGAAGCTTTCTTT. Translation gives CASRRRDGDTEAFF. The V call is TRBV6-1, the J call TRBJ1-1; D is perhaps TRBD1 (5 bases). Germline V gene lookup returns CDR1 MNHNS and CDR2 SASEGT. The CDR3 length is 14 residues. V lost 6 bases and J 3 bases, leaving 14 bases between the germline ends.